This T cell receptor beta chain was identified in a study of cytomegalovirus exposure and HLA in healthy donors. Study context: Most donors, roughly 77% of a few hundred genotyped, fell in the Caucasian-associated ancestry cluster.

Germline CDR1 is SGHTS and CDR2 is YDEGEE. Trimming stripped 3 bases from V and 4 bases from J, with 13 bases between. This CDR3 has 14 amino acids. Vbeta (60) and Jbeta (13) primers were used in the PCR. The repertoire was sequenced with immunoSEQ multiplex PCR; TCRdb's copy has only in-frame clones and lacks some. The sample lists about 140,000 clones; 70% to 75% were seen once. Findings of the study overall: In an earlier analysis, in some 500 donors, most V segments appeared productive either ~90% or ~30% of the time. It was confirmed in vitro that three of the CMV-associated chains were specific for CMV antigens. TCR beta chains associated with HLA were, in a later analysis, more clonally expanded than equally common others.

A note on this clone: Its antigen remains unidentified.

This clonotype was obtained from a middle-aged woman in good health and CMV-seronegative. The specimen was PBMCs. The chain has TRBV5-8 and TRBJ1-2; D not resolved. The CDR3 loop is CASSSGGVAYGYTF. DNA of the CDR3: TGTGCCAGCAGCTCGGGCGGGGTGGCCTATGGCTACACCTTC.